The 13 T cell receptor beta chains below all came from one sample that was sequenced in a study of neoadjuvant anti-PD-1 for oral cavity cancer. Sequencing was performed with immunoSEQ multiplex PCR; in TCRdb, only in-frame clones are kept and a portion is missing. Of 15,000 or so clones in the sample, 65% were seen once. The sequences come from PBMCs, collected before nivolumab (anti-PD-1) treatment. The receptors here all came from a person aged 40-85 years with oral cavity squamous cell carcinoma.

V and J are TRBV6-4 and TRBJ1-1; 8 nucleotides line up with TRBD1. The length of the CDR3 is 16 residues. Germline V lookup: CDR1 MRHNA, CDR2 SNTAGT. V shed 0 bases, J shed 4 bases, and the junction held 7 bases outside the gene matches. CDR3 sequence (DNA): TGTGCCAGCAGTGACTCGACGCGGACAGGGTCCACTGAAGCTTTCTTT. Translating it yields CASSDSTRTGSTEAFF.

This chain uses TRBV7-9 with TRBJ2-7; D remains ambiguous. This CDR3 spans 11 amino acids. The ends were cut back, 3 bases at V and 0 bases at J, with 0 bases in the middle. CDR1 SEHNR and CDR2 FQNEAQ come from the germline V gene (reference sequence). The CDR3 DNA is TGTGCCAGCAGCTTCTCCTACGAGCAGTACTTC. It encodes CASSFSYEQYF. The full variable domain, in which reference TRBV7-9 and TRBJ2-7 provide the parts outside the CDR3, is DTGVSQNPRHKITKRGQNVTFRCDPISEHNRLYWYRQTLGQGPEFLTYFQNEAQLEKSRLLSDRFSAERPKGSFSTLEIQRTEQGDSAMYLCASSFSYEQYFGPGTRLTVT.

DNA of the CDR3: TGCGCCAGCAGTCTCCGCGCCACTGAAGCTTTCTTT. Protein product: CASSLRATEAFF. This chain connects TRBV10-2 to TRBJ1-1; D remains unclear. The CDR3 runs 12 residues. Trimming left V 5 bases short and J 4 bases short, with 8 bases between. Germline V lookup: CDR1 WSHSY, CDR2 SAAADI.

The genes are TRBV2 and TRBJ1-5; perhaps TRBD1 as D (5 bases). Germline CDR1 is SNHLY and CDR2 is FYNNEI. The V and J ends lost 2 bases and 3 bases respectively, with 14 bases between them. The CDR3 runs to 16 residues. The CDR3, as DNA: TGTGCCAGCAGTGAAAAAGGGGCAGCCAACAATCAGCCCCAGCATTTT. Amino acids: CASSEKGAANNQPQHF.

This clone was detected only a few times. The gene calls are TRBV11-2 and TRBJ1-1, with D unclear. The CDR3 has 11 amino acids. Germline assignment: CDR1 SGHAT and CDR2 FQNNGV. V lost 6 bases and J 4 bases, leaving 6 bases between the germline ends. The CDR3 DNA sequence: TGTGCCAGCAGTTTCGGCACTGAAGCTTTCTTT. Its translation: CASSFGTEAFF.

The chain recombines TRBV5-1 with TRBJ2-7; maybe TRBD2 (5 bases). This CDR3 spans 14 amino acids. V lost 0 bases and J 7 bases, leaving 14 bases between the germline ends. Germline CDR1 SGHRS, CDR2 YFSETQ. The CDR3 here is CASSLEARSGEQYF. The CDR3 DNA sequence: TGCGCCAGCAGCTTGGAGGCCCGGTCGGGGGAGCAGTACTTC.

This clone was seen once. CDR3 sequence reads: CASRGHDQETQYF. The CDR3 DNA is TGTGCCAGCAGGGGACACGACCAAGAGACCCAGTACTTC. The chain recombines TRBV6-1 with TRBJ2-5, with D possibly being TRBD1 (6 bases). V lost 6 bases and J 0 bases, leaving 8 bases between the germline ends. The germline V gene has CDR1 MNHNS and CDR2 SASEGT. The CDR3 is 13 residues long.

V usage is TRBV29-1 and J usage is TRBJ2-7; the D gene is possibly TRBD1 (6 bases). V lost 7 bases, J lost 5 bases, and 18 bases lay in between. Germline CDR1 is SQVTM and CDR2 is ANQGSEA. This CDR3 is 13 amino acids long. The CDR3 nucleotides are TGCAGCGGGGCAGATGGACAGATCCACGAGCAGTACTTC. Translated: CSGADGQIHEQYF.

The chain carries TRBV4-1 and TRBJ2-1, with a possible D match to TRBD2 (5 bases). Trimming pared 3 bases from V and 7 bases from J, leaving 10 bases between. The CDR3 is 13 amino acids. The germline V gene encodes CDR1 MGHRA and CDR2 YSYEKL. In DNA form, the CDR3 reads TGCGCCAGCAGCCAGTTACTAGTAAATGAGCAGTTCTTC. Its protein product is CASSQLLVNEQFF.

This clone was observed a handful of times. The gene calls are TRBV27 and TRBJ2-1; 12 nucleotides agree with TRBD2. Germline lookup yields CDR1 MNHEY and CDR2 SMNVEV (reference sequence). The V gene end was trimmed by 2 bases and the J gene end by 6 bases; junction bases not matched to a gene: 11. The CDR3 runs 18 residues. The CDR3 DNA sequence: TGTGCCAGCAGTTTAAGGTGGCTAGCGGGAGGGGGAGGCAATGAGCAGTTCTTC. As protein: CASSLRWLAGGGGNEQFF.

This chain uses TRBV28 with TRBJ2-5, with 7 bases that match TRBD1. The CDR3 covers 16 residues. With V trimmed by 7 bases and J by 3 bases, 14 bases remained unmatched. Per germline, CDR1 MDHEN and CDR2 SYDVKM. CDR3 sequence reads: CASKKQGGMSKETQYF. The CDR3 DNA follows: TGTGCCAGCAAAAAGCAAGGGGGCATGTCAAAAGAGACCCAGTACTTC.

The chain carries TRBV14 and TRBJ2-1; D is possibly TRBD1 (6 bases). CDR1 is SGHDN, CDR2 FVKESK, per germline. V gave up 4 bases and J gave up 12 bases, with 13 bases separating them. There are 12 residues in the CDR3. CDR3 residues: CASSRTVFLQFF. CDR3 nucleotides: TGTGCCAGCAGCCGGACAGTTTTTCTGCAGTTCTTC.

The chain carries TRBV25-1 and TRBJ1-2; 9 nucleotides match TRBD1. In germline, CDR1 is MGHDK, CDR2 SYGVNS. The CDR3 runs 15 residues. J gave up 4 bases and V 1 base, and 4 bases lay outside the gene matches. This CDR3 reads CASSEWGQGSYGYTF. CDR3 in DNA: TGTGCCAGCAGTGAATGGGGACAGGGATCCTATGGCTACACCTTC.